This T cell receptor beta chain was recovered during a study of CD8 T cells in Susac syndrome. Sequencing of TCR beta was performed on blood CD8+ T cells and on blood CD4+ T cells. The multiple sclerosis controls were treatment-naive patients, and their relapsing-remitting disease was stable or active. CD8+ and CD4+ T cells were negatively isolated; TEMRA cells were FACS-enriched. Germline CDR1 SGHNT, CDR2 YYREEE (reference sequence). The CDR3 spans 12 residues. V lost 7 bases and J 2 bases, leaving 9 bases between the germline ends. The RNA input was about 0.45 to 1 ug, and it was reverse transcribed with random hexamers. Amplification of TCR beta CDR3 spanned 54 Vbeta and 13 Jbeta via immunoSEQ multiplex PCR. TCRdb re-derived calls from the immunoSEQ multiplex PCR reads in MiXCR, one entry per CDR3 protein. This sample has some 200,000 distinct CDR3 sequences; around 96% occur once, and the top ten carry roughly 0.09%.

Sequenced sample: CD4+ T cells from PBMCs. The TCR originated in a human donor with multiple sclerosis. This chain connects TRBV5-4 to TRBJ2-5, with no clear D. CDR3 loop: CASGLPQETQYF. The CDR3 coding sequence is TGTGCCAGCGGGTTGCCTCAAGAGACCCAGTACTTC.